Each of the 7 T cell receptor beta chains below was sequenced from the same sample in a study of control samples from healthy donors and cancer patients (dated by TCRdb to about 2020). The receptor library was made with the immunoSEQ multiplex PCR assay. TCRdb mirrors the immuneACCESS table, restricted to in-frame sequences. Some clones are absent from its copies; in checked studies, under half trace to an unresolved V gene, and the reason for the others is unknown. This sample lists about 120,000 clones; 70% to 90% were detected once. The ten largest account for over 2% of the sample. The sequenced sample was blood. These receptors all come from a woman in her seventies in good health.

The chain uses TRBV6-2 or TRBV6-3 and TRBJ2-7; TRBD1 is a possible D gene (6 bases). Trimming took off 6 bases at V and 7 bases at J, with 13 bases between the two ends. Germline CDR1 reads MNHEY; CDR2 reads SVGEGT. The CDR3 sequence is 12 residues long. The CDR3 nucleotides read TGTGCCAGCAGCAGACAGGAAAATGAGCAGTACTTC. It encodes CASSRQENEQYF.

The V gene is TRBV6-6, the J gene TRBJ1-1; 10 nucleotides match TRBD1. This CDR3 is 15 amino acids long. Trimming cost V 7 bases and J 4 bases; bases outside gene matches: 9. Germline lookup yields CDR1 MNHNY and CDR2 SVGAGI (reference sequence). CDR3 loop: CASTPRQGAATEAFF. The CDR3 region has the DNA TGTGCCAGCACCCCTAGACAGGGGGCAGCCACTGAAGCTTTCTTT.

This chain uses TRBV5-1 with TRBJ2-2; D gene unclear. The V gene lost 0 bases and the J gene lost 1 base, with 10 bases spanning the gap. Germline CDR1 is SGHRS and CDR2 is YFSETQ. The length of the CDR3 is 16 residues. The CDR3: CASSLEGGQNTGELFF. The CDR3 coding sequence is TGCGCCAGCAGCTTGGAGGGTGGGCAGAACACCGGGGAGCTGTTTTTT.

The chain employs TRBV3-1 (or the pseudogene TRBV3-2) and TRBJ1-1; D unresolved. This CDR3 is 12 amino acids long. Germline V gives CDR1 LGHDT, CDR2 YNNKEL (reference sequence). V lost 0 bases, J lost 7 bases, and 6 bases lay in between. The CDR3, as DNA: TGTGCCAGCAGCCAAGATTCAGTTGAAGCTTTCTTT. Translated, it gives CASSQDSVEAFF.

The chain joins TRBV11-2 to TRBJ1-5; the D is unclear. The CDR3 spans 13 residues. Germline V gene data show CDR1 as SGHAT and CDR2 as FQNNGV. Trimming removed 0 bases at V and 6 bases at J, with 6 bases between. CDR3 protein: CASSLEEGQPQHF. The DNA of the CDR3 is TGTGCCAGCAGCTTAGAGGAGGGTCAGCCCCAGCATTTT.

This clone was seen a single time. The J gene is TRBJ1-4, the V gene TRBV10-3; unclear D gene. The CDR3 spans 15 residues. CDR1 and CDR2 from the germline V gene are ENHRY and SYGVKD. V was cut by 0 bases and J by 2 bases, with 7 bases left in between. For the CDR3, the DNA is TGTGCCATCAGTGAGTCGACTGGGACTAATGAAAAACTGTTTTTT. Its protein product is CAISESTGTNEKLFF.

The chain couples TRBV24-1 to TRBJ2-2; 10 positions agree with TRBD1. Germline V gene lookup returns CDR1 KGHDR and CDR2 SFDVKD. The length of the CDR3 is 14 residues. The J segment lost 7 bases and the V segment lost 10 bases, leaving 8 bases of the junction unmatched. CDR3 nucleotides: TGTGCCACAACCGGGACAGGGGTTTTCGGGGAGCTGTTTTTT. The encoded protein is CATTGTGVFGELFF.